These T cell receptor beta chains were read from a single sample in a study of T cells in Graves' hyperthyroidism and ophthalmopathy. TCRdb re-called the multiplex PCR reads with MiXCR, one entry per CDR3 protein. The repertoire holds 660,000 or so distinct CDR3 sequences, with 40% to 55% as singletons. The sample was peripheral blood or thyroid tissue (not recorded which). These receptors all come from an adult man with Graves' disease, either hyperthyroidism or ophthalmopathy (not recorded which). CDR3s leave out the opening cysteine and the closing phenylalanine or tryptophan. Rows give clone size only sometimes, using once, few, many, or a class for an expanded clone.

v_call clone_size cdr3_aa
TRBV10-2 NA ASSQLDRKENGYT
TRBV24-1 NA ATSVGDDSGNTIY
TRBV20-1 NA SARGGKALGYEQY
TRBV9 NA ASSVDGGGTSWETQY
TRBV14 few ASSQDGRLLMNTEAF
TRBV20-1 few SARDAGNQPQH
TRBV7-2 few ASSSGQGLSYEQY
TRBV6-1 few ASSPGQGFGPQH
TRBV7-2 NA ASSLEQGQVDYEQY
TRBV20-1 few SASADRERNSPLH
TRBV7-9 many ASSSSSLYGYT
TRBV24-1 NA ATRDRGLSQPQH
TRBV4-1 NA ASSLSPWGSGGGTQY
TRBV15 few ATSRAGTNEKLF
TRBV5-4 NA ASSPGQGATGGYGYT
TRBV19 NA ASSGTDNNEKLF
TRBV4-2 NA ARSQEASYEQY
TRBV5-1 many ASSVDREGYT
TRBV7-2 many ASSSHDRVGYGYT
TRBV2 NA ASSDRGGKESPLH
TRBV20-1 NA REGGSQETQY
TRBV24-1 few ATSEQGAQPQH
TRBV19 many ASSYLGQGNQPQH
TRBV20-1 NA RAEGGGGQETQY
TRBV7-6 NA ASSLGGTDVLT